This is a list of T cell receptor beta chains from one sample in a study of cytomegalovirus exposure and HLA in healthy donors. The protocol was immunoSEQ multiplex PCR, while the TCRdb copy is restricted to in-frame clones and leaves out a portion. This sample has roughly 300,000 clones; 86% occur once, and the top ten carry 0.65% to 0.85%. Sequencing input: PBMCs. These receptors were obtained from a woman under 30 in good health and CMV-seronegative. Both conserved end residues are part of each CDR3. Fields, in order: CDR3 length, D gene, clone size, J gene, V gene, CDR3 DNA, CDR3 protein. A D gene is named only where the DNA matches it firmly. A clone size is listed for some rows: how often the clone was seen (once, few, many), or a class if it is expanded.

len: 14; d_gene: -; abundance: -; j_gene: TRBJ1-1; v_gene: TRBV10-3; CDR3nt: TGTGCCATCAGGGGCGGGGTGGGAAACACTGAAGCTTTCTTT; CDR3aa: CAIRGGVGNTEAFF
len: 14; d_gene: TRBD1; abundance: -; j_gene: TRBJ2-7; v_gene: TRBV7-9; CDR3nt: TGTGCCAGCATCCCCGGGACAGGGCTAGTCGAGCAGTACTTC; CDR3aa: CASIPGTGLVEQYF
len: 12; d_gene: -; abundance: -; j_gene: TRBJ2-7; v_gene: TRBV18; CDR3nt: TGTGCCAGCTCTATTCAGGATACCGAGCAGTACTTC; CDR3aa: CASSIQDTEQYF
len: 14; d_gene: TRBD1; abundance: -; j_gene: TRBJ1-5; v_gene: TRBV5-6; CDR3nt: TGTGCCAGCAGCCGGACAGGGTATGATCAGCCCCAGCATTTT; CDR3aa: CASSRTGYDQPQHF
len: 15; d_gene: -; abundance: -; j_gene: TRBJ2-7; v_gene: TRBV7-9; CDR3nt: TGTGCCAGCAGCTCAACCAGGGACAACGTTTACGAGCAGTACTTC; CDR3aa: CASSSTRDNVYEQYF
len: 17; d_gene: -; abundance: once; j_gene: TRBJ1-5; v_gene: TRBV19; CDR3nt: TGTGCCAGTAAGACCCGGGAGAAAAACGAGGGCAATCAGCCCCAGCATTTT; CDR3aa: CASKTREKNEGNQPQHF
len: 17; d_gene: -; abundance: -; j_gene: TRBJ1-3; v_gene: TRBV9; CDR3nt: TGTGCCAGCAGCGTAGCCCCCCTCGGGGTCTCTGGAAACACCATATATTTT; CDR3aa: CASSVAPLGVSGNTIYF
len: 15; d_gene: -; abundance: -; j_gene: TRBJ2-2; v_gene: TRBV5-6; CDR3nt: TGTGCCAGCAGTTTTTTGGGAGGAAGTGCCGGGGAGCTGTTTTTT; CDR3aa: CASSFLGGSAGELFF
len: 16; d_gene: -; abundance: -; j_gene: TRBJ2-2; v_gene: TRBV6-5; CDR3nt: TGTGCCAGCAGTTACTCTGCTCGGGGGGCAGGCGGGGAGCTGTTTTTT; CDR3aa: CASSYSARGAGGELFF
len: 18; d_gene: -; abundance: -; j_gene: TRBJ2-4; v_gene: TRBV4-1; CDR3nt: TGCGCCAGCAGCCAACCAATCCGGGACAAGGGTACCAAAAACATTCAGTACTTC; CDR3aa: CASSQPIRDKGTKNIQYF
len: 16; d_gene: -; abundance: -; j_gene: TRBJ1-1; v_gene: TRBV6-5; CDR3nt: TGTGCCAGCAGTTACTCAGGGAGGGGGGGGAACACTGAAGCTTTCTTT; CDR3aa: CASSYSGRGGNTEAFF
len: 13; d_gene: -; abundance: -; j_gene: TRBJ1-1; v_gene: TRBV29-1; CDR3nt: TGCAGCGTTGAAGGCCCGACAGTCCTTGAAGCTTTCTTT; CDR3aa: CSVEGPTVLEAFF
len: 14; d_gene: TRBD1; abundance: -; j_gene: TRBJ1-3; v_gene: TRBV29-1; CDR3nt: TGCAGCGCGGCCGGGACAGGGGGCGGGTACACCATATATTTT; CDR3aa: CSAAGTGGGYTIYF
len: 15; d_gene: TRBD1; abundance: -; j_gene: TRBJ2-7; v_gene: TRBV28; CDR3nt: TGTGCCAGCAGTTTTGCCGGGACAGGGTTTTACGAGCAGTACTTC; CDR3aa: CASSFAGTGFYEQYF
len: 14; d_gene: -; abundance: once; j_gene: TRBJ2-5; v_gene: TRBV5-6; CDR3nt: TGTGCCAGCAGCCCCTGGGGGCGAGAAGAGACCCAGTACTTC; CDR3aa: CASSPWGREETQYF
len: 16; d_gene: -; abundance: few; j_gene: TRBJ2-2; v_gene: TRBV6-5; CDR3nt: TGTGCCAGCAGTTACTCGACTCGGGTTATCACCGGGGAGCTGTTTTTT; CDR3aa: CASSYSTRVITGELFF
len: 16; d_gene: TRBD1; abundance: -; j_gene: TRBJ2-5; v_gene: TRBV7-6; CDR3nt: TGTGCCAGCAGCCCCTCCAGACAGGGGGGCAGGGAGACCCAGTACTTC; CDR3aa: CASSPSRQGGRETQYF
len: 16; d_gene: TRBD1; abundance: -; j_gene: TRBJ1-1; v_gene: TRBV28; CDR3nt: TGTGCCAGCAGTTCCCCGGGACAGGGAGTGAACACTGAAGCTTTCTTT; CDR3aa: CASSSPGQGVNTEAFF
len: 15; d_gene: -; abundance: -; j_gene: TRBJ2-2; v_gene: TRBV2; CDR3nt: TGTGCCAGCAGCCCGACTAGATCGAACACCGGGGAGCTGTTTTTT; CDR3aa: CASSPTRSNTGELFF
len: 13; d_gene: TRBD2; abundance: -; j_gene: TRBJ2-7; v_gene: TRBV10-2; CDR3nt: TGCGCCAGCGAGGCGGGAGGCTCCTACGAGCAGTACTTC; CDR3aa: CASEAGGSYEQYF
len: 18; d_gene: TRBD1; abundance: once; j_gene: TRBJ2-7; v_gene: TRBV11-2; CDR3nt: TGTGCCAGCACCTACCTCCTTGACAACAGGGGGTACTCCTACGAGCAGTACTTC; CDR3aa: CASTYLLDNRGYSYEQYF
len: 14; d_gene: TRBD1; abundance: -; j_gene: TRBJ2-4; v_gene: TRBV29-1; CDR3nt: TGCAGCGGAACGGACAGGACGAACAAAAACATTCAGTACTTC; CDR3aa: CSGTDRTNKNIQYF
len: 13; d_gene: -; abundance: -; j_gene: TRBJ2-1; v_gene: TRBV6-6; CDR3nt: TGTGCCAGCAGTGTGTCCAGGGCGGATGAGCAGTTCTTC; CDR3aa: CASSVSRADEQFF
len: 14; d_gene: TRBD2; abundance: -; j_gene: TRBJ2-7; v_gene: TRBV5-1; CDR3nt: TGCGCCAGCAGCTTATTAGCGGGAGGCGACGAGCAGTACTTC; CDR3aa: CASSLLAGGDEQYF
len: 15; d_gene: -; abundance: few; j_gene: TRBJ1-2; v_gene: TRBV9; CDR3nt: TGTGCCAGCAGCGTAGGTCAGTCAGCTAACTATGGCTACACCTTC; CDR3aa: CASSVGQSANYGYTF